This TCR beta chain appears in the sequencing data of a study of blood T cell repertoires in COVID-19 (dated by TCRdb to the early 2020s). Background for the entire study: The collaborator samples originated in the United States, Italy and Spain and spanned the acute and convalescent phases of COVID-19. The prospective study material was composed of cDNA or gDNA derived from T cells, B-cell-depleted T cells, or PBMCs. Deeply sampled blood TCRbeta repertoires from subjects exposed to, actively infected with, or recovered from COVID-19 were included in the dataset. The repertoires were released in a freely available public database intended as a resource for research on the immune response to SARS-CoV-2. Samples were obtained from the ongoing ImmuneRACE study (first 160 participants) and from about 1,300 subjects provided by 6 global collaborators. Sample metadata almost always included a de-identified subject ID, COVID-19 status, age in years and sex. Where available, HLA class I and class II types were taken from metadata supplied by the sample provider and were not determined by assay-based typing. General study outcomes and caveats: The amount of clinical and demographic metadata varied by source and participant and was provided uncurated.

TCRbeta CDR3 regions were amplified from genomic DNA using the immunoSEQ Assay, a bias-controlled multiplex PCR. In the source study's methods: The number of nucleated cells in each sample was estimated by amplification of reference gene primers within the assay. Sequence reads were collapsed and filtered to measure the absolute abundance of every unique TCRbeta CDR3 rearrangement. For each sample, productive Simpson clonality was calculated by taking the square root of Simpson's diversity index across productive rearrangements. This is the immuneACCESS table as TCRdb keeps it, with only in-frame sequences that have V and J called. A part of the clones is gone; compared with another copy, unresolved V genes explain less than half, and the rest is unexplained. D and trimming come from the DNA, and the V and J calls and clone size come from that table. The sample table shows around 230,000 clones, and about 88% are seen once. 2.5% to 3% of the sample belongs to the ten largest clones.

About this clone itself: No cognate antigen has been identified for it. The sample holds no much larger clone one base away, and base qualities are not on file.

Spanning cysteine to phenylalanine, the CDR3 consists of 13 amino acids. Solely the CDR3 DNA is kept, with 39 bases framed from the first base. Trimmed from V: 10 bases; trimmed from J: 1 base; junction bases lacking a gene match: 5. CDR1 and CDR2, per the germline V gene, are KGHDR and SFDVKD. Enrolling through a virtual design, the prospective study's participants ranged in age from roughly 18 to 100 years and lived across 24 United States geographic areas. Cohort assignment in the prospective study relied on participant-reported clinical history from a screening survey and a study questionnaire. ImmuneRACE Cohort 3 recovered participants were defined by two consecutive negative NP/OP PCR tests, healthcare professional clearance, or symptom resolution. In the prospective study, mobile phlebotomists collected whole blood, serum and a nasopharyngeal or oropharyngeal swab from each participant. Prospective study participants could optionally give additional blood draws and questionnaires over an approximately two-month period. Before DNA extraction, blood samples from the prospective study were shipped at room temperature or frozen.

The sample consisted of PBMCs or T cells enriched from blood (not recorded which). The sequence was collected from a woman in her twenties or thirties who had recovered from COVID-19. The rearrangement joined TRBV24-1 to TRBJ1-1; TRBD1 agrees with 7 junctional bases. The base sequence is TGTGCCACGCCCAGGGACAGGAACACTGAAGCTTTCTTT. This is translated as CATPRDRNTEAFF.